This paragraph reports one TCR beta chain. This clonotype was seen a handful of times. Its antigen is still unknown. There are no base qualities to consult, and no much larger clone falls within one base. CDR1 DFQATT and CDR2 SNEGSKA are derived from the germline V gene (reference sequence). Relative to germline, V is missing 6 bases and J is missing 4 bases, with 18 bases of the junction outside any gene match. Reading from cysteine to phenylalanine, the CDR3 counts 18 amino acids. Only the CDR3 portion is preserved as DNA: 54 bases, with reading frame beginning at the first base. These data come from a study of regulatory T cells in long-lasting Graves disease (dated by TCRdb to the early 2020s). Concerning the study at large: In the newly diagnosed Graves' disease group, patients had been taking antithyroid drugs for less than 3 months. Peripheral blood TCR sequencing and RNA sequencing compared persistent Graves' disease patients with newly diagnosed Graves' disease patients. The study was registered as a clinical trial and conducted in China. A total of approximately 35 samples underwent TCR sequencing: roughly 13 from persistent and approximately 20 from newly diagnosed Graves' disease patients. Results the study describes overall, beyond this receptor: Preferential use of TRBV28, TRBJ1-2 and TRBJ2-5 was observed in persistent disease, whereas TRBV20-1 and TRBJ2-1 were favored in newly diagnosed disease. Lower TCR Shannon entropy and fewer highly expanded clones were observed in persistent Graves' disease patients than in newly diagnosed patients, which suggested clonal expansion. Only the TCR beta chain was sequenced and analyzed. As a limitation, the authors acknowledged that the small sample size may reduce accuracy. Peripheral blood alone was examined, since thyroid tissue, which constituted the primary lesion, could not be accessed. Patients with persistent disease shared more public clonotypes (fewer than 3,000) than newly diagnosed patients did (966).

In the paper's terms, the time point label means: newly diagnosed GD, antithyroid drugs for less than 3 months. For both TCR sequencing and RNA sequencing, RNA was extracted from PBMCs using TRIzol. The diagnosis of Graves' disease was made according to American Thyroid Association guidelines. Patients for the study were recruited at an endocrinology department in Xi'an, China. Each patient gave approximately 10 milliliters of peripheral blood, collected in an EDTA anticoagulant tube. Ficoll Paque Plus density gradient separation was used to isolate PBMCs, and no further T cell sorting was performed. An Agilent 2100 Bioanalyzer and agarose gel were used to assess RNA quality, and a NanoDrop 2000 was used to measure RNA concentration. Library prep was done by multiplex PCR. Reads for this sample came from an Illumina HiSeq 4000. To build TCR beta libraries, CDR3 regions were amplified by Arm-PCR using iRepertoire HTBI primers. Gel purification was performed on PCR products prior to sequencing. The authors processed their data as follows. A total of roughly 58 TRBV and some 15 TRBJ segments were identified across samples and were used for gene usage analysis of CDR3 amino acid clonotypes. COPE and FqMerger were used to merge the filtered high-quality paired reads into contigs. Contigs were aligned with BLAST to IMGT TRBV, TRBD and TRBJ reference genes, and CDR3 was defined per IMGT. Clonotypes above 0.1% frequency were classified as highly expanded clones. Shannon entropy was used to measure repertoire diversity, and the Gini coefficient was used to measure V-J evenness. A clonotype found in more than one individual was treated as public. Using fastp trimming at Q25 and MiXCR clonotype assembly, TCRdb reanalyzed the public sequencing data and kept in-frame beta chains. Each record represents a unique CDR3 protein, reported with the most common genes and DNA among its rows. The authors' filters were not applied to this entry. The sample table holds about 430,000 distinct CDR3 sequences, of which approximately 15% were seen once. Together, the top ten hold over 7% of the sample.

These data were also filed under a second study, of T cells in Graves' hyperthyroidism and ophthalmopathy. Per the second study: Graves' hyperthyroidism was defined as stable when no progression to ophthalmopathy occurred over 18 months of follow-up. The hyperthyroidism patients were between 18 and 65 years old and newly diagnosed, with a disease duration of less than 2 months. Any patient with an uncontrolled infection, another autoimmune disease, pregnancy or lactation was excluded. Clinical symptoms, serum thyroxine and TRAb, thyroid ultrasound, and orbital computed tomography formed the basis for the diagnoses. For the first round of RT-PCR on the TCR CDR3, the HTBI primer set was used together with the Qiagen OneStep RT-PCR kit. Blood samples also contained most of the expanded thyroid clonotypes (frequency above 0.001), which suggests that blood repertoires may reflect thyroid immune responses. Ophthalmopathy was separated from stable hyperthyroidism by a 13 V-J signature model, with approximately 86% sensitivity and 81% to 82% specificity obtained in cross-validation and 80%/75% obtained in testing. In validation, progression to ophthalmopathy was predicted by the model with around 71% sensitivity and roughly 72% specificity, a median of about 6.8 months before onset. To identify TCR V-J signatures that set the groups apart, the researchers used a discovery cohort of 100 patients, made up of roughly 40 with Graves' ophthalmopathy and approximately 57 with stable Graves' hyperthyroidism. Prospective prediction of ophthalmopathy was tested in an independent validation cohort consisting of fewer than 20 hyperthyroidism patients and 17 patients who later progressed to ophthalmopathy. The roughly 100 discovery patients were randomly divided into training and test sets at a 7:3 ratio. In about six Graves' hyperthyroidism patients, the study also compared T-cell repertoires from thyroid tissue with T-cell repertoires from blood. Once sampling was done, hyperthyroidism patients were given methimazole at a starting dose of 30 mg daily, whereas ophthalmopathy patients were given high-dose intravenous methylprednisolone. A second multiplex PCR round built the libraries, followed by size selection and purification. Paired-end sequencing of the libraries was performed with 100 bp reads on an Illumina HiSeq2000. SOAPnuke was used to process the raw data, with reads discarded if the reads contained adapters or uncalled bases, had a mean Phred below 15, or lacked an exact constant-primer or identifier match. High-quality paired reads were merged using COPE v1.2.5, and each unique nucleotide sequence was defined as a clonotype. MiTCR v1.1 was used to align the clonotypes against IMGT TRBV, TRBD and TRBJ reference segments. The analysis included only V-J combinations with a frequency above 0.0001, which together covered around 99% of the repertoires. The TCS score was defined as F50 (clonal expansion) divided by E x V (chaos), with BLOSUM62-based TCRdist calculated between CDR3 peptides within each V-J. Welch's t-statistics and random forest reduced fewer than 600 V-J features to roughly 13, which were used in a naive Bayes classifier (R e1071). No statistical method was used to set the sample size in advance, and investigators knew the group allocation. TCR Vbeta CDR3 sequencing of 130 to 150 peripheral blood samples (around 45 ophthalmopathy, 75 hyperthyroidism and approximately 17 progressor patients) is reported in the paper.

The V and J genes are TRBV20-1 and TRBJ2-1; 10 central nucleotides agree with TRBD2. This clonotype was sampled from a woman aged 35 to 49 with Graves disease. Donor details come from another sample of the same person, matched by shared clones. The specimen was peripheral blood mononuclear cells (PBMCs), collected at new diagnosis, from a patient treated with antithyroid drugs. The encoded CDR3 is CSALARLTVAGGYNEQFF. The DNA is as follows: TGCAGTGCCCTCGCCCGATTGACCGTAGCGGGAGGTTACAATGAGCAGTTCTTC.